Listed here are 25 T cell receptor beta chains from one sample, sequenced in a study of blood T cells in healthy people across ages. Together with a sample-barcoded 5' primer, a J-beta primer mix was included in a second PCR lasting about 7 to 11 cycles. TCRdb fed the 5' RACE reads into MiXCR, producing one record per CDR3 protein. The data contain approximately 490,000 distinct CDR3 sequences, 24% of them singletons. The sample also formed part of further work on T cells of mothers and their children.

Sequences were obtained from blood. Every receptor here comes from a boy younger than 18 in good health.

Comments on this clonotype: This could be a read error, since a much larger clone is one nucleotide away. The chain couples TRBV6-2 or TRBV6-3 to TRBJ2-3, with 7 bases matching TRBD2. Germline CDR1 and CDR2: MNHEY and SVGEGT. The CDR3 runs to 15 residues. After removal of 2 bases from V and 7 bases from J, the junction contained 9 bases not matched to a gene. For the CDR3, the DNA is TGTGCCAGCAGTTACGGCAGGGAGGGTACAAATACGCAGTATTTT. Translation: CASSYGREGTNTQYF.

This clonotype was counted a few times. The CDR3 DNA reads TGTGCCAGCAGTTTCGCTTCCGACAGGGGCACCGGGGAGCTGTTTTTT. Translated, it gives CASSFASDRGTGELFF. The chain joins TRBV27 to TRBJ2-2, with TRBD1 identical over 8 bases. The CDR3 runs to 16 residues. Germline V gene data show CDR1 as MNHEY and CDR2 as SMNVEV (reference sequence). After removal of 3 bases from V and 4 bases from J, the junction contained 7 bases not matched to a gene.

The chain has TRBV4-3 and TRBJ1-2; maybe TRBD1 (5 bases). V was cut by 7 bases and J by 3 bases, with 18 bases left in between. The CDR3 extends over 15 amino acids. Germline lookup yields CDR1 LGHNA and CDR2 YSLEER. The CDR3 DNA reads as TGCGCCAGCAACTATGCCTTGGGGGGGGACTATGGCTACACCTTC. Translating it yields CASNYALGGDYGYTF.

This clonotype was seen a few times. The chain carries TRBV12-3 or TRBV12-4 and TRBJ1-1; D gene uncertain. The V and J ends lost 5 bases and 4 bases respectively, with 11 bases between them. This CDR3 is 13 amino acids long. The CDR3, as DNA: TGTGCCAGCAGTCTACATGAGAGCACTGAAGCTTTCTTT. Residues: CASSLHESTEAFF.

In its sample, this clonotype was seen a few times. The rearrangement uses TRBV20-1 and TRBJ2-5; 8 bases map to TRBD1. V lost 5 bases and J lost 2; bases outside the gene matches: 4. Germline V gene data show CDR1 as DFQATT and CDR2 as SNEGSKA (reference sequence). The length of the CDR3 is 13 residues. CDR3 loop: CSALYRGQETQYF. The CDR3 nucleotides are TGCAGTGCTCTCTACAGGGGGCAAGAGACCCAGTACTTC.

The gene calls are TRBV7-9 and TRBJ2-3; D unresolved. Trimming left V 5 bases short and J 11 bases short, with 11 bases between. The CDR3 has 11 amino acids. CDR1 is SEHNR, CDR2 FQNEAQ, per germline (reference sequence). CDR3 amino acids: CASSLGDLQYF. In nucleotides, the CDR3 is TGTGCCAGCAGCCTTGGGGATTTGCAGTATTTT.

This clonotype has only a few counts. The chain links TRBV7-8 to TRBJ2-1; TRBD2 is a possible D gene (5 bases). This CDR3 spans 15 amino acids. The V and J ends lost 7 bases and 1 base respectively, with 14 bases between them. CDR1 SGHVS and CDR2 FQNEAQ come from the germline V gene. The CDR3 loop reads CASTPLVWSYNEQFF. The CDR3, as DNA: TGTGCCAGCACCCCACTAGTTTGGTCCTACAATGAGCAGTTCTTC.

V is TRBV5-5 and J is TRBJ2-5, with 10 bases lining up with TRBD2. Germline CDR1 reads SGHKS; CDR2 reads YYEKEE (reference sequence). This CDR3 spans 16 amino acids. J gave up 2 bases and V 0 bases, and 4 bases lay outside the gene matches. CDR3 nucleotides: TGTGCCAGCAGCTTGGTTACGACTAGCGGGCAAGAGACCCAGTACTTC. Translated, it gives CASSLVTTSGQETQYF.

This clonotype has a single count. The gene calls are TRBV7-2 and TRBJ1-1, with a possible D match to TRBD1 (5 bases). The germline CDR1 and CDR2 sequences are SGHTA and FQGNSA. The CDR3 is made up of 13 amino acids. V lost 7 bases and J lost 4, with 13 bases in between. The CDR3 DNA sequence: TGTGCCAGCACCCACCCACAGGCCACTGAAGCTTTCTTT. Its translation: CASTHPQATEAFF.

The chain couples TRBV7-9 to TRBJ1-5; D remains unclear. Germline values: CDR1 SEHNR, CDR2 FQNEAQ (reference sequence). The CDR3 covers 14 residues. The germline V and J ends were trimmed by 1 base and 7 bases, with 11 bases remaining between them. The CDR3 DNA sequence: TGTGCCAGCAGCTTAGACCGGGTAGGACAGCCCCAGCATTTT. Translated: CASSLDRVGQPQHF. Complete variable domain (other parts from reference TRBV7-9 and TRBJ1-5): DTGVSQNPRHKITKRGQNVTFRCDPISEHNRLYWYRQTLGQGPEFLTYFQNEAQLEKSRLLSDRFSAERPKGSFSTLEIQRTEQGDSAMYLCASSLDRVGQPQHFGDGTRLSIL.

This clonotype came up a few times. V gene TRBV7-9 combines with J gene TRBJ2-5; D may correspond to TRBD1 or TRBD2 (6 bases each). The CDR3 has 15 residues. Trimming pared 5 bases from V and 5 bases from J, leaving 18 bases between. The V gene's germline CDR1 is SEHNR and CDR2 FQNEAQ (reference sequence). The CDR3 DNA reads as TGTGCCAGCAGCCCTGGACACAGGGCGGGGGAGACCCAGTACTTC. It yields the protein CASSPGHRAGETQYF.

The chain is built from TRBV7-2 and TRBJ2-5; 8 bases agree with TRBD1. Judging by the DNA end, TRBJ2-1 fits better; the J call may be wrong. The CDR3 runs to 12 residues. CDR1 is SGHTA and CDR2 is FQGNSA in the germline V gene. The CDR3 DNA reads TGTGCCAGCAGCCCCACAGGGGGATTGCAGTTCTTC. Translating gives CASSPTGGLQFF.

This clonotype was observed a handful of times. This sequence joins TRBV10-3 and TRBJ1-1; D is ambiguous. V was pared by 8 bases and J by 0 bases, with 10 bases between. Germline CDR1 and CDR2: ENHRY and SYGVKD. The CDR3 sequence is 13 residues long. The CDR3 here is CAIADLMNTEAFF. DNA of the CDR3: TGTGCCATCGCCGACCTCATGAACACTGAAGCTTTCTTT.

DNA for the CDR3: TGCAGTGCTAAGGGGACAGCTACCACAGATACGCAGTATTTT. Translation: CSAKGTATTDTQYF. The chain joins TRBV20-1 to TRBJ2-3; TRBD1 matches at 7 bases. Germline loops: CDR1 DFQATT, CDR2 SNEGSKA (reference sequence). CDR3 length: 14 amino acids. V was pared by 4 bases and J by 2 bases, with 6 bases of the junction left unmatched.

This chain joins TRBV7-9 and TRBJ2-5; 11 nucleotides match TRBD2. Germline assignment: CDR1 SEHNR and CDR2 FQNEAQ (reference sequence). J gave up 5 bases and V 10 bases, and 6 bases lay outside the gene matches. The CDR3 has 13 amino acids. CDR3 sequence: CATTSGSGETQYF. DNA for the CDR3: TGTGCCACTACTAGCGGGAGTGGGGAGACCCAGTACTTC.

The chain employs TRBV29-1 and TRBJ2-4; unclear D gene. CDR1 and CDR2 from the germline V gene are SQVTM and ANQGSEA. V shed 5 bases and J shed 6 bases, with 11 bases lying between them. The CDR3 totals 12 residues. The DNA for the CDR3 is TGCAGCGTTAAAAGGACCGGAAACATTCAGTACTTC. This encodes CSVKRTGNIQYF.

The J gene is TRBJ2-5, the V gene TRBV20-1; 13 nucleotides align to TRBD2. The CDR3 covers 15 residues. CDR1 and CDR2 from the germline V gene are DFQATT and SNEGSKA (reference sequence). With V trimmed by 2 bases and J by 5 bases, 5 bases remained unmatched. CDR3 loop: CSARRTSGSRETQYF. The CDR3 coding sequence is TGCAGTGCTAGACGGACTAGCGGGAGTCGGGAGACCCAGTACTTC.

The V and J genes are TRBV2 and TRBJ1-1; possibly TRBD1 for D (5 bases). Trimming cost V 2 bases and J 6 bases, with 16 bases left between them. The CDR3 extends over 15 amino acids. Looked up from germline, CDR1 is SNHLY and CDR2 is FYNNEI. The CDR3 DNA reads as TGTGCCAGCAGTGAATATAGAGGAGGAGGGGCTGAAGCTTTCTTT. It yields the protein CASSEYRGGGAEAFF. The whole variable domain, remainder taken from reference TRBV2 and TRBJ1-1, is EPEVTQTPSHQVTQMGQEVILRCVPISNHLYFYWYRQILGQKVEFLVSFYNNEISEKSEIFDDQFSVERPDGSNFTLKIRSTKLEDSAMYFCASSEYRGGGAEAFFGQGTRLTVV.

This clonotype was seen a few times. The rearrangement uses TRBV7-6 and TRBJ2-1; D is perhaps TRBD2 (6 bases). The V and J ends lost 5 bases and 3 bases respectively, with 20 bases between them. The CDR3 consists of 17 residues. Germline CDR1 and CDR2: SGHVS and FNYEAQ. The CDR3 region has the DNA TGTGCCAGCAGCGTACACTTAGCGGAGGGACGCTACAATGAGCAGTTCTTC. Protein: CASSVHLAEGRYNEQFF.

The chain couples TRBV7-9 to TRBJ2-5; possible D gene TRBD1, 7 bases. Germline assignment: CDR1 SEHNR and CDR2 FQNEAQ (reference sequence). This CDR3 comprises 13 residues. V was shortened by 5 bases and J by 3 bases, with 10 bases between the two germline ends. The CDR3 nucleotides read TGTGCCAGCAGCACAGGGGAGGAAGAGACCCAGTACTTC. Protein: CASSTGEEETQYF. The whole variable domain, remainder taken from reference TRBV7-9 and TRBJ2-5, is DTGVSQNPRHKITKRGQNVTFRCDPISEHNRLYWYRQTLGQGPEFLTYFQNEAQLEKSRLLSDRFSAERPKGSFSTLEIQRTEQGDSAMYLCASSTGEEETQYFGPGTRLLVL.

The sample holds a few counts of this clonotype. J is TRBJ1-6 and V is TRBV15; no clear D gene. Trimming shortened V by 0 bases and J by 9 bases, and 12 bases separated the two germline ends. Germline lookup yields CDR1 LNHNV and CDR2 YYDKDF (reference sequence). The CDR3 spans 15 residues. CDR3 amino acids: CATSREGSRSSPLHF. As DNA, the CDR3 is TGTGCCACCAGCAGAGAGGGTTCTCGGTCTTCACCCCTCCACTTT.

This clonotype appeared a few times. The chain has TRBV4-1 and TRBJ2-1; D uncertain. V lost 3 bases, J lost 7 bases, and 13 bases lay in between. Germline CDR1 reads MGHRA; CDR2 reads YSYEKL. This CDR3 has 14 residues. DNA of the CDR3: TGCGCCAGCAGCCAGCCCCTCCAGTATAATGAGCAGTTCTTC. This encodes CASSQPLQYNEQFF.

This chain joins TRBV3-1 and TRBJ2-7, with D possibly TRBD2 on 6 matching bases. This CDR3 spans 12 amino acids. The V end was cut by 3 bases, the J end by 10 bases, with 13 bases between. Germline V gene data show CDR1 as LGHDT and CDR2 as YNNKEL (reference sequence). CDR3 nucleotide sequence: TGTGCCAGCAGCCACCTGGGGGGACTCCAGTACTTC. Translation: CASSHLGGLQYF.

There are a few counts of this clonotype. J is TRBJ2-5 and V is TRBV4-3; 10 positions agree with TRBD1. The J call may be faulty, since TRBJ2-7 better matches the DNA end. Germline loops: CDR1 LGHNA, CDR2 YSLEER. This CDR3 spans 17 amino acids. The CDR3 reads CASSQEMGTGVPNEQYF. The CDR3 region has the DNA TGCGCCAGCAGCCAAGAGATGGGGACAGGGGTCCCCAACGAGCAGTACTTC.

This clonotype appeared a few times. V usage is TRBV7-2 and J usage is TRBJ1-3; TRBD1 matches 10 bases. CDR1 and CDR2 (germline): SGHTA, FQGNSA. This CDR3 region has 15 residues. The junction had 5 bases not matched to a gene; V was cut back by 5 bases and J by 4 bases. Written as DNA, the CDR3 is TGTGCCAGCAGCCCCGACAGGGGGCGAGGAAACACCATATATTTT. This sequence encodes CASSPDRGRGNTIYF.